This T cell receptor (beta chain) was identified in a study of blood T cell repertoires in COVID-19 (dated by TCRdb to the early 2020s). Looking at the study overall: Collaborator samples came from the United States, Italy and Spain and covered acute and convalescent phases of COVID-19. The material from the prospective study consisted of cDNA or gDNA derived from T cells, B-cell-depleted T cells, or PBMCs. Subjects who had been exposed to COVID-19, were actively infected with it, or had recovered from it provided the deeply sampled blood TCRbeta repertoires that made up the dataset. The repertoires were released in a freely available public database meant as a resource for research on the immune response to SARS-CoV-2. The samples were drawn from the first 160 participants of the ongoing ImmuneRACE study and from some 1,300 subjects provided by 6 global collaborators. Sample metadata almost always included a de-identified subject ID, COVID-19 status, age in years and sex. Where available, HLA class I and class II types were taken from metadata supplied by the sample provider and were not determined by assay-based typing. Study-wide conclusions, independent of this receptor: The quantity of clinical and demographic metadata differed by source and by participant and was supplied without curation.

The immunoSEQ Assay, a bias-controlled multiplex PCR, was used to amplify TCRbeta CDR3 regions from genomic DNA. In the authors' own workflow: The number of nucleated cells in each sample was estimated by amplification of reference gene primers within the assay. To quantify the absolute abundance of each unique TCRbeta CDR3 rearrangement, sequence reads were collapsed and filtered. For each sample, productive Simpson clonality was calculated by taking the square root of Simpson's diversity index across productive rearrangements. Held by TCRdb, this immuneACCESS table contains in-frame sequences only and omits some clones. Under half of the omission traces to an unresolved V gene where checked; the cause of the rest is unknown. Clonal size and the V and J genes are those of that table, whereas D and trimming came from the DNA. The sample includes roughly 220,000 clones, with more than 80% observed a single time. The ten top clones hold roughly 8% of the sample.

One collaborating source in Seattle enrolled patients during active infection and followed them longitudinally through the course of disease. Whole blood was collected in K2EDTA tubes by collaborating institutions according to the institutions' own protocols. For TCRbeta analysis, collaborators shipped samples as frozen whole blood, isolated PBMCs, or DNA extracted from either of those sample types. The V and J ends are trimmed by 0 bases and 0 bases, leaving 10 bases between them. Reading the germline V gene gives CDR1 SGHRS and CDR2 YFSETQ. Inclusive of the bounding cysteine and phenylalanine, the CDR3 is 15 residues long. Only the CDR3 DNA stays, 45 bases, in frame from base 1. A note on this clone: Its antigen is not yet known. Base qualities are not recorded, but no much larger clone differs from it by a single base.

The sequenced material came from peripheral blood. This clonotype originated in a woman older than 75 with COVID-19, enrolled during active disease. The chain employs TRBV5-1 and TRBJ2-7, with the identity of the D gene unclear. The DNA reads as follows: TGCGCCAGCAGCTTGGCACGGTGGAGCTCCTACGAGCAGTACTTC. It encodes CASSLARWSSYEQYF. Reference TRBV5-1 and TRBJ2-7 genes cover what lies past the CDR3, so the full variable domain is KAGVTQTPRYLIKTRGQQVTLSCSPISGHRSVSWYQQTPGQGLQFLFEYFSETQRNKGNFPGRFSGRQFSNSRSEMNVSTLELGDSALYLCASSLARWSSYEQYFGPGTRLTVT.